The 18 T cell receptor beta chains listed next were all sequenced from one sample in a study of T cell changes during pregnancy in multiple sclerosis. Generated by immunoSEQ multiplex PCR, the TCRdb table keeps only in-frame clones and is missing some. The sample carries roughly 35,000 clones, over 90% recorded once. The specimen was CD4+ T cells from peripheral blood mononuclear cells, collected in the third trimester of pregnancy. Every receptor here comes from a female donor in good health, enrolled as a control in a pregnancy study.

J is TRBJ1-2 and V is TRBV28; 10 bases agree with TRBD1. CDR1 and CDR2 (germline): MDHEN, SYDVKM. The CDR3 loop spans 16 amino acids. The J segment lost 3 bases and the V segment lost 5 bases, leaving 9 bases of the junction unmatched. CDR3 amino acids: CASSDGTGANYYGYTF. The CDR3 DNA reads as TGTGCCAGCAGTGACGGGACAGGGGCTAACTACTATGGCTACACCTTC.

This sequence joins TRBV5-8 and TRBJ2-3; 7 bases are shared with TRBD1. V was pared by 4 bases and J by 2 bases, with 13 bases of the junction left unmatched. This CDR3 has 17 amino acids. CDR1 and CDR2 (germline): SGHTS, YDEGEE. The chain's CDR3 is CASSPPWGTENTDTQYF. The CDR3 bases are TGTGCCAGCAGCCCCCCTTGGGGGACAGAAAACACAGATACGCAGTATTTT.

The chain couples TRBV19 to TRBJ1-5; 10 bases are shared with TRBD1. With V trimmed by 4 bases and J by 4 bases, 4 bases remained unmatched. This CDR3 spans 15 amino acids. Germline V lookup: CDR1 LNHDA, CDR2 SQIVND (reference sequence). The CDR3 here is CASSRGTGENQPQHF. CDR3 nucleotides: TGTGCCAGTAGTAGGGGGACAGGGGAAAATCAGCCCCAGCATTTT.

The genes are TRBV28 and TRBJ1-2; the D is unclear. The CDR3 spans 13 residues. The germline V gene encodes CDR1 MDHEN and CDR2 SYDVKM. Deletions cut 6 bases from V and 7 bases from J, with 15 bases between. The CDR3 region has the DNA TGTGCCAGCAGCCTACTAGTGGGCGGTGGCTACACCTTC. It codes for CASSLLVGGGYTF.

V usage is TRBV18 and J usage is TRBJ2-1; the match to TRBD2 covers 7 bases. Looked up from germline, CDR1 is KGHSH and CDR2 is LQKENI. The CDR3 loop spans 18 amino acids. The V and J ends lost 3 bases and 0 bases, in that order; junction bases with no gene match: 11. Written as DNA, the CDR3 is TGTGCCAGCTCACCCGCGAGGCTAGCGGATAGCTCCTACAATGAGCAGTTCTTC. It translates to CASSPARLADSSYNEQFF. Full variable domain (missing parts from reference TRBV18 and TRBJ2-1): NAGVMQNPRHLVRRRGQEARLRCSPMKGHSHVYWYRQLPEEGLKFMVYLQKENIIDESGMPKERFSAEFPKEGPSILRIQQVVRGDSAAYFCASSPARLADSSYNEQFFGPGTRLTVL.

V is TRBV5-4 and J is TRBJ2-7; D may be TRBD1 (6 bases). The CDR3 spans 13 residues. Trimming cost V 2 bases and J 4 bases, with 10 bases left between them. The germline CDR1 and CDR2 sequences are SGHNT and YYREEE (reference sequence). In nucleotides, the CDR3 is TGTGCCAGCAGCTTTGACAGGACTTACGAGCAGTACTTC. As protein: CASSFDRTYEQYF.

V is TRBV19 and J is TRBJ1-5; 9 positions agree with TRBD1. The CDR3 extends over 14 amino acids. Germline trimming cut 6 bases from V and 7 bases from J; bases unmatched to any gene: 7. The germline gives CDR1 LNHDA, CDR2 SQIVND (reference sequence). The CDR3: CASRPGQGGQPQHF. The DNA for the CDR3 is TGTGCCAGTAGGCCGGGACAGGGAGGCCAGCCCCAGCATTTT.

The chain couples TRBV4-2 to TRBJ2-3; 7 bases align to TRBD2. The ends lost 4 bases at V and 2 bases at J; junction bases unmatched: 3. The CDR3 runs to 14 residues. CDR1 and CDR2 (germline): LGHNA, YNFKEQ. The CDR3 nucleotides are TGTGCCAGCAGCCCCGGGACTACCACAGATACGCAGTATTTT. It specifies CASSPGTTTDTQYF.

The CDR3 region is CASRSQGAGELFF. The CDR3 coding sequence is TGTGCCAGTAGATCCCAGGGTGCCGGGGAGCTGTTTTTT. The chain uses TRBV19 and TRBJ2-2; D is possibly TRBD1 (5 bases). Looked up from germline, CDR1 is LNHDA and CDR2 is SQIVND (reference sequence). V was shortened by 6 bases and J by 6 bases, with 11 bases between the two germline ends. The CDR3 is 13 amino acids.

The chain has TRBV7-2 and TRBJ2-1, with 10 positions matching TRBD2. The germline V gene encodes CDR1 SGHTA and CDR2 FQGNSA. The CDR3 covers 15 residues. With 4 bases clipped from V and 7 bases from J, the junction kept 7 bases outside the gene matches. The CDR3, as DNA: TGTGCCAGCAGCTCTCAGCGGGGGGGCGGAAATGAGCAGTTCTTC. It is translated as CASSSQRGGGNEQFF.

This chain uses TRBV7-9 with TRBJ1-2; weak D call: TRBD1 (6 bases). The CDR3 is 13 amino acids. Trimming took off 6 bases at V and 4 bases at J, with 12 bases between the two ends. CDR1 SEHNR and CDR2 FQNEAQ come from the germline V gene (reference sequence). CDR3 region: CASSSRDTYGYTF. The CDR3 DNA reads TGTGCCAGCAGTTCCCGGGACACCTATGGCTACACCTTC. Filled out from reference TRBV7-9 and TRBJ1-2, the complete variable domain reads DTGVSQNPRHKITKRGQNVTFRCDPISEHNRLYWYRQTLGQGPEFLTYFQNEAQLEKSRLLSDRFSAERPKGSFSTLEIQRTEQGDSAMYLCASSSRDTYGYTFGSGTRLTVV.

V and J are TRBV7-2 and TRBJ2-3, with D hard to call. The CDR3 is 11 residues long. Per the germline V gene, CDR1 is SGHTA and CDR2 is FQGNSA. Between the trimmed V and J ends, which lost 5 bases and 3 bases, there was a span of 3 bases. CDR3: CASSHTDTQYF. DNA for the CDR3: TGTGCCAGCAGCCATACAGATACGCAGTATTTT.

The CDR3 sequence is CASRSDNEQFF. CDR3 sequence (DNA): TGTGCCAGCCGGAGTGACAATGAGCAGTTCTTC. V gene TRBV4-2 combines with J gene TRBJ2-1; D not resolved. Germline CDR1 is LGHNA and CDR2 is YNFKEQ. The CDR3 runs 11 residues. V lost 8 bases, J lost 5 bases, and 7 bases lay in between.

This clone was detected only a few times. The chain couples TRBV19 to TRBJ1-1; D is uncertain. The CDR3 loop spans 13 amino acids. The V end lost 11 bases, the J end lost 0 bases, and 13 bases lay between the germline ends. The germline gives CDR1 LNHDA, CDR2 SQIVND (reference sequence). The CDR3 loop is CASQTRLNTEAFF. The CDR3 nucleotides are TGTGCCTCCCAGACTAGGTTGAACACTGAAGCTTTCTTT.

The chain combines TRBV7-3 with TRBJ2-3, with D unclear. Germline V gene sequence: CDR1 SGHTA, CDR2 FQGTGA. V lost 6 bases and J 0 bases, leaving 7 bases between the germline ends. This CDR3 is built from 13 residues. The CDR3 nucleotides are TGTGCCAGCAGTTATGAGAGCACAGATACGCAGTATTTT. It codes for CASSYESTDTQYF.

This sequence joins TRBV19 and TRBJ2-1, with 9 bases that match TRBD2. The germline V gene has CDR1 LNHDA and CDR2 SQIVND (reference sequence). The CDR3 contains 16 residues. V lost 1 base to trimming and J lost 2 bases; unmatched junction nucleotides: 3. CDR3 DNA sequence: TGTGCCAGTAGTATAGGGCTAGCGGGGACCTACAATGAGCAGTTCTTC. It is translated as CASSIGLAGTYNEQFF.

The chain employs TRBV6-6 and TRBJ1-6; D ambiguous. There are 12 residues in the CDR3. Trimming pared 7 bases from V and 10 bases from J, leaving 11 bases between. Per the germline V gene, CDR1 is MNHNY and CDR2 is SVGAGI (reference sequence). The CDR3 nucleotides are TGTGCCAGCACTCGTAGACAATCACCCCTCCACTTT. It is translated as CASTRRQSPLHF.

The CDR3: CASGLGQRELFF. CDR3 in DNA: TGTGCTAGTGGTTTGGGTCAAAGGGAGCTGTTTTTT. The chain has TRBV12-5 and TRBJ2-2, with D unresolved. The germline gives CDR1 LGHNT, CDR2 FRNRAP. The CDR3 is 12 residues long. V was trimmed by 1 base and J by 9 bases, leaving 6 bases between them.